These 12 T cell receptor beta chains came from one sample sequenced in a study of blood T cell repertoires in COVID-19. Clones were read by immunoSEQ multiplex PCR, and TCRdb kept only the in-frame ones, dropping some. The sample holds some 15,000 clones, 88% seen once. Material: peripheral blood. The receptors shown here come from a human donor in a cohort sampled during active COVID-19.

This chain links TRBV6-1 with TRBJ1-5; 7 nucleotides match TRBD1. This CDR3 region has 15 residues. CDR1 MNHNS and CDR2 SASEGT come from the germline V gene. V shed 3 bases and J 5 bases; nucleotides not matched to a gene: 7. DNA of the CDR3: TGTGCCAGCAGTGACAGACAGGGTGGGGATCAGCCCCAGCATTTT. Encoded protein: CASSDRQGGDQPQHF.

This clone occurred once. The chain joins TRBV10-3 to TRBJ1-2, with D perhaps matching TRBD1 (6 bases). Germline values: CDR1 ENHRY, CDR2 SYGVKD. CDR3 size: 17 residues. Deletions cut 0 bases from V and 0 bases from J, with 14 bases between. The DNA for the CDR3 is TGTGCCATCAGTGAGTCCGGCAGGGGCCCAGCTAACTATGGCTACACCTTC. It specifies CAISESGRGPANYGYTF.

The V gene is TRBV27, the J gene TRBJ1-6; a possible D gene is TRBD1 (5 bases). This CDR3 region has 17 residues. The ends were cut back, 3 bases at V and 7 bases at J, with 19 bases in the middle. Looked up from germline, CDR1 is MNHEY and CDR2 is SMNVEV (reference sequence). The chain's CDR3 is CASSLGRRAPWNSPLHF. As DNA, the CDR3 is TGTGCCAGCAGTTTGGGGCGAAGGGCCCCTTGGAATTCACCCCTCCACTTT.

The chain is built from TRBV7-9 and TRBJ2-5; 11 positions agree with TRBD2. From germline, CDR1 is SEHNR and CDR2 FQNEAQ (reference sequence). This CDR3 is 16 amino acids long. With V trimmed by 8 bases and J by 0 bases, 8 bases remained unmatched. The CDR3 DNA sequence: TGTGCCAGCGCGGGGGCTAGCGGGGGGTACCAAGAGACCCAGTACTTC. Its protein product is CASAGASGGYQETQYF.

The chain combines TRBV7-9 with TRBJ2-7; D unresolved. The V gene's germline CDR1 is SEHNR and CDR2 FQNEAQ (reference sequence). CDR3 size: 14 residues. V shed 5 bases and J shed 0 bases, with 11 bases lying between them. The CDR3 loop reads CASSAPGSSYEQYF. CDR3 DNA sequence: TGTGCCAGCAGCGCACCCGGGTCCTCCTACGAGCAGTACTTC. The full variable domain, rest sourced from reference TRBV7-9 and TRBJ2-7, is DTGVSQNPRHKITKRGQNVTFRCDPISEHNRLYWYRQTLGQGPEFLTYFQNEAQLEKSRLLSDRFSAERPKGSFSTLEIQRTEQGDSAMYLCASSAPGSSYEQYFGPGTRLTVT.

This sequence joins TRBV5-1 and TRBJ2-5; D gene uncertain. Looked up from germline, CDR1 is SGHRS and CDR2 is YFSETQ. The CDR3 covers 13 residues. Trimming removed 2 bases at V and 1 base at J, with 6 bases between. The CDR3 DNA is TGCGCCAGCAGCTTTGCAGGCCAAGAGACCCAGTACTTC. Protein: CASSFAGQETQYF. Together with reference TRBV5-1 and TRBJ2-5, the CDR3 gives the full variable domain: KAGVTQTPRYLIKTRGQQVTLSCSPISGHRSVSWYQQTPGQGLQFLFEYFSETQRNKGNFPGRFSGRQFSNSRSEMNVSTLELGDSALYLCASSFAGQETQYFGPGTRLLVL.

The chain employs TRBV6-5 and TRBJ1-2, with D maybe TRBD1 (5 bases). V dropped 0 bases and J dropped 3 bases, with 11 bases sitting between them. This CDR3 is 15 amino acids long. Germline V gene data show CDR1 as MNHEY and CDR2 as SVGAGI. This CDR3 reads CASSYSGGYDYGYTF. In DNA form, the CDR3 reads TGTGCCAGCAGTTACTCGGGGGGGTACGACTATGGCTACACCTTC.

The chain has TRBV5-1 and TRBJ2-2; D remains ambiguous. CDR3 size: 14 residues. Trimming stripped 5 bases from V and 4 bases from J, with 12 bases between. Per germline, CDR1 SGHRS and CDR2 YFSETQ. The CDR3: CASRNDGATGELFF. As DNA, the CDR3 is TGCGCCAGCAGAAACGACGGAGCCACCGGGGAGCTGTTTTTT. The complete variable domain, with remaining parts taken from reference TRBV5-1 and TRBJ2-2, reads KAGVTQTPRYLIKTRGQQVTLSCSPISGHRSVSWYQQTPGQGLQFLFEYFSETQRNKGNFPGRFSGRQFSNSRSEMNVSTLELGDSALYLCASRNDGATGELFFGEGSRLTVL.

The V gene is TRBV4-1, the J gene TRBJ2-7, with TRBD1 as a possible D gene (5 bases). V was pared by 0 bases and J by 1 base, with 16 bases between. Germline V gives CDR1 MGHRA, CDR2 YSYEKL. The CDR3 is made up of 17 amino acids. The CDR3 loop reads CASSQDRGRASSYEQYF. The CDR3 DNA follows: TGCGCCAGCAGCCAAGATCGCGGCAGGGCCTCGTCCTACGAGCAGTACTTC.

The rearrangement uses TRBV5-1 and TRBJ1-2; D might be TRBD1 (5 bases). The CDR3 spans 13 residues. Trimming shortened V by 2 bases and J by 2 bases, and 7 bases separated the two germline ends. Germline V CDR1 and CDR2: SGHRS, YFSETQ. Here the CDR3 DNA reads TGCGCCAGCAGCTTCGACAGAAACTATGGCTACACCTTC. Translating gives CASSFDRNYGYTF.

The chain couples TRBV3-1 (or the pseudogene TRBV3-2) to TRBJ2-2; perhaps TRBD2 as D (5 bases). Germline V gives CDR1 LGHDT, CDR2 YNNKEL (reference sequence). The CDR3 loop spans 14 amino acids. V lost 1 base and J lost 5, with 8 bases in between. The CDR3 DNA follows: TGTGCCAGCAGCCAAGCAACGGGGACCGGGGAGCTGTTTTTT. Its protein is CASSQATGTGELFF.

The genes are TRBV5-1 and TRBJ1-3; unclear D gene. V was shortened by 4 bases and J by 0 bases, with 5 bases between the two germline ends. The germline CDR1 and CDR2 sequences are SGHRS and YFSETQ. The CDR3 is 13 residues long. CDR3 region: CASSPSSGNTIYF. The DNA for the CDR3 is TGCGCCAGCAGCCCGAGCTCTGGAAACACCATATATTTT.